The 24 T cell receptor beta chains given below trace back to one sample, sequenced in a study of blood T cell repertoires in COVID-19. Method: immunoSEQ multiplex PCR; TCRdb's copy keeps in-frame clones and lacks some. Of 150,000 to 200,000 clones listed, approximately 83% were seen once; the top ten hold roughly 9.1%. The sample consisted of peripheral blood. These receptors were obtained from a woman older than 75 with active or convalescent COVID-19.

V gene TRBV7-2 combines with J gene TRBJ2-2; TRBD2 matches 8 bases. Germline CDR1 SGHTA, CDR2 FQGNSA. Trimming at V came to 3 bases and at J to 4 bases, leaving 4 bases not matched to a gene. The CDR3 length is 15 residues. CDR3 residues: CASSLRGAGTGELFF. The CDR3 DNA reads TGTGCCAGCAGCTTGCGGGGGGCGGGCACCGGGGAGCTGTTTTTT. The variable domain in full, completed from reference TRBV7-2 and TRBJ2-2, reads GAGVSQSPSNKVTEKGKDVELRCDPISGHTALYWYRQSLGQGLEFLIYFQGNSAPDKSGLPSDRFSAERTGGSVSTLTIQRTQQEDSAVYLCASSLRGAGTGELFFGEGSRLTVL.

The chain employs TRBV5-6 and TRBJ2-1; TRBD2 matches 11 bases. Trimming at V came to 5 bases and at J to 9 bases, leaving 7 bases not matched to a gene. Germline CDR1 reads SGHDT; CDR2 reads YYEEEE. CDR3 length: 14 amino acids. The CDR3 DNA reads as TGTGCCAGCAGACTTAGCGGGGGGGCCATTGAGCAGTTCTTC. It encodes CASRLSGGAIEQFF.

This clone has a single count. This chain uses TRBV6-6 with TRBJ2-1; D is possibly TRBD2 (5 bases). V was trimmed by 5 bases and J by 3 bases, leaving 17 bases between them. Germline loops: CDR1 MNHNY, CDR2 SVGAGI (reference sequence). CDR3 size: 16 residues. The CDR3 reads CASSPRASLLYNEQFF. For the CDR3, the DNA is TGTGCCAGCAGTCCCCGGGCTAGCCTACTCTACAATGAGCAGTTCTTC.

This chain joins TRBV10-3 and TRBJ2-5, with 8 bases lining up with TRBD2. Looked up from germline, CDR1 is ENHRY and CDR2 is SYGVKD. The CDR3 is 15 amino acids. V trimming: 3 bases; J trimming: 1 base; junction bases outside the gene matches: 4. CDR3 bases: TGTGCCATCAGTGAAAGCGGGGGTTCCCAAGAGACCCAGTACTTC. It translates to CAISESGGSQETQYF.

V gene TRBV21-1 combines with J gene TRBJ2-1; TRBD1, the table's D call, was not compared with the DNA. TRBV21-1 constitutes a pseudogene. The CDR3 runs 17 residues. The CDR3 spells CASSKEGGRGSDNEQFF. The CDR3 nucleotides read TGTGCCAGCAGCAAAGAAGGAGGCAGGGGTTCCGACAATGAGCAGTTCTTC.

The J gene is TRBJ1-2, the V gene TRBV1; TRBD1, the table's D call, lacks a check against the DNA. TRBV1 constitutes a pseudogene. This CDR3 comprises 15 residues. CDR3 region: CTSSRSPGRAYGYTF. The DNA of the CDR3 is TGCACCAGCAGCCGGTCCCCAGGGCGCGCCTATGGCTACACCTTC.

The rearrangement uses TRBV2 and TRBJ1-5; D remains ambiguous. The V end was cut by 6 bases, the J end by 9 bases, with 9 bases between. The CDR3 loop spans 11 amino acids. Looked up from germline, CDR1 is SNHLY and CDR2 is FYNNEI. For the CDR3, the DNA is TGTGCCAGCAGATTAGGCGGGCCCCAGCATTTT. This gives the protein CASRLGGPQHF.

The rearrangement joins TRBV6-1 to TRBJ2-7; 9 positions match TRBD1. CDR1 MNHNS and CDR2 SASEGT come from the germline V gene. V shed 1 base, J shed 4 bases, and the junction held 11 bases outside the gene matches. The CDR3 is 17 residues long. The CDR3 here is CASSEGTGGLAVYEQYF. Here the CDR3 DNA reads TGTGCCAGCAGTGAAGGAACAGGGGGCCTGGCTGTATACGAGCAGTACTTC.

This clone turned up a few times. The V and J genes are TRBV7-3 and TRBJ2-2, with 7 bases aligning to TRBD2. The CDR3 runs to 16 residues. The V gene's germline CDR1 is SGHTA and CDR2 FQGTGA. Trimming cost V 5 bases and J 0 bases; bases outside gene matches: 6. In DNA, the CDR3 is TGTGCCAGCAGCCCAGCCCGGGGGGCGAACACCGGGGAGCTGTTTTTT. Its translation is CASSPARGANTGELFF.

CDR3 loop: CASSGGTAPSNYGYTF. CDR3 bases: TGTGCCAGCAGCGGCGGGACAGCTCCTTCTAACTATGGCTACACCTTC. This chain links TRBV7-9 with TRBJ1-2; 7 nucleotides align to TRBD1. Germline CDR1 is SEHNR and CDR2 is FQNEAQ (reference sequence). After removal of 5 bases from V and 0 bases from J, the junction contained 9 bases not matched to a gene. The CDR3 covers 16 residues.

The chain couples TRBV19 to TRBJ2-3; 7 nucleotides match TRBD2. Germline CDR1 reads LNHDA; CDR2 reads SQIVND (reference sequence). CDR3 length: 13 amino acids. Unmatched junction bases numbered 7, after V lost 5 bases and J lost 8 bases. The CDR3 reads CASSFSGGGTQYF. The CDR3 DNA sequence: TGTGCCAGTAGTTTCTCCGGCGGGGGTACGCAGTATTTT.

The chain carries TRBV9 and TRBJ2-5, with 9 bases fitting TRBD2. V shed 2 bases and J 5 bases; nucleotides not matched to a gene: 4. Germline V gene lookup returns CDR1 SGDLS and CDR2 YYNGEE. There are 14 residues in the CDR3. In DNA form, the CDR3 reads TGTGCCAGCAGCGTGGACAGCGGGGGGGAGACCCAGTACTTC. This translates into CASSVDSGGETQYF.

The CDR3 coding sequence is TGTGCCAGCAGTGAAAGCCGGGGGATAAATGAGCAGTTCTTC. Its protein product is CASSESRGINEQFF. The rearrangement uses TRBV25-1 and TRBJ2-1; tentatively, D is TRBD2 (6 bases). The CDR3 runs to 14 residues. Trimming took off 2 bases at V and 7 bases at J, with 12 bases between the two ends. Germline-derived CDR1 and CDR2 are MGHDK and SYGVNS.

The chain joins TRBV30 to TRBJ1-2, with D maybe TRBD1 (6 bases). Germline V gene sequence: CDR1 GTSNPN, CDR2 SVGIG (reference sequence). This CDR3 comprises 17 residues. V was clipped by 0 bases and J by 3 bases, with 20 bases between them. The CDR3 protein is CAWSVPLRTASHYGYTF. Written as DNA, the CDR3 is TGTGCCTGGAGTGTCCCCTTAAGGACAGCTTCCCACTATGGCTACACCTTC.

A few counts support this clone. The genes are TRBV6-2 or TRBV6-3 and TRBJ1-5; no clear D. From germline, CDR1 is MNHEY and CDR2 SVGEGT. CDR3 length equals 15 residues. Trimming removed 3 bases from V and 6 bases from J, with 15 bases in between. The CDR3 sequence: CASSYSEGSIQPQHF. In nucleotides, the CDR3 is TGTGCCAGCAGTTATTCAGAGGGTAGTATTCAGCCCCAGCATTTT.

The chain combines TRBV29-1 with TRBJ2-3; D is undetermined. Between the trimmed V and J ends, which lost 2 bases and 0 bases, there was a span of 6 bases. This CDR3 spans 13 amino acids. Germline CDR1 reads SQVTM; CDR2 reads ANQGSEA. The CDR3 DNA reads TGCAGCGTTGAACCGGTTAGCACAGATACGCAGTATTTT. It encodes CSVEPVSTDTQYF.

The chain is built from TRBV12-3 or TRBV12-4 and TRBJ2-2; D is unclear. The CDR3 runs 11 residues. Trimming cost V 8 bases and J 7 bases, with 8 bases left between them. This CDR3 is CASQRIGELFF. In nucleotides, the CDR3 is TGTGCCAGCCAGCGTATCGGGGAGCTGTTTTTT.

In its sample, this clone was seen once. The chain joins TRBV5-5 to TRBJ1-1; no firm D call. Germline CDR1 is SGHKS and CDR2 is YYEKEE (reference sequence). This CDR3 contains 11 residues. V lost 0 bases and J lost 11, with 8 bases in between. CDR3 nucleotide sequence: TGTGCCAGCAGCTTGGGGGCCTCGGCTTTCTTT. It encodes CASSLGASAFF.

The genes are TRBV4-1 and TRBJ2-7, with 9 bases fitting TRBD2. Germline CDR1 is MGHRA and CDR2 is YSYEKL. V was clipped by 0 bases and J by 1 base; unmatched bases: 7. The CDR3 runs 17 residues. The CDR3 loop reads CASSQDRQRGASYEQYF. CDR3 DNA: TGCGCCAGCAGCCAAGATCGCCAGCGGGGGGCGTCCTACGAGCAGTACTTC.

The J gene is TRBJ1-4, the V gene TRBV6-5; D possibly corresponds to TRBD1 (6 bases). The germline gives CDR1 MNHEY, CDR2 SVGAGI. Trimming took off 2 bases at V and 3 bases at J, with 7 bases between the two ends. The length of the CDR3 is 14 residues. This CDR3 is CASSYGTPNEKLFF. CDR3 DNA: TGTGCCAGCAGTTACGGGACACCTAATGAAAAACTGTTTTTT.

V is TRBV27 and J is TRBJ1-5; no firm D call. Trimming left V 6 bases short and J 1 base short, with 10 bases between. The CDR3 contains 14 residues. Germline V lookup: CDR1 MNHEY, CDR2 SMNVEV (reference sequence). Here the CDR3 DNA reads TGTGCCAGCAGCCCCGCAGGCAGCAATCAGCCCCAGCATTTT. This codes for CASSPAGSNQPQHF.

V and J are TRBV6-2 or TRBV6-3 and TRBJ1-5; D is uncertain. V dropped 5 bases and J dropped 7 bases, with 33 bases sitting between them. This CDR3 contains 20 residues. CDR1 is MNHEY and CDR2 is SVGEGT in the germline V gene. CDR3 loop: CASSNYIPGSSGGLRQPQHF. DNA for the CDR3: TGTGCCAGCAGTAATTATATCCCCGGGTCCAGTGGAGGGTTGAGACAGCCCCAGCATTTT.

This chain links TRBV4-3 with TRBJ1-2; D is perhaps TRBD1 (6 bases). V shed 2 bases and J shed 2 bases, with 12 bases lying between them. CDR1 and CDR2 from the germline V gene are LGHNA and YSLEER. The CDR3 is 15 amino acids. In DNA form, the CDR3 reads TGCGCCAGCAGCCAATCATATCAGGGGAACTATGGCTACACCTTC. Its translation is CASSQSYQGNYGYTF.

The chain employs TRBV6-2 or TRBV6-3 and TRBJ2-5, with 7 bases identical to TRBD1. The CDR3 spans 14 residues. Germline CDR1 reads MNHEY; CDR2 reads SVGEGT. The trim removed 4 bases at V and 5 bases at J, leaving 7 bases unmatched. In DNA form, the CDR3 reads TGTGCCAGCAGTTTAAGAGGGGGCGGGGAGACCCAGTACTTC. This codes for CASSLRGGGETQYF.